A single sample is the source of the 28 T cell receptor beta chains below, sequenced in a study of glioma-infiltrating T cells. Using RNA template, CDR3s of TCR alpha and beta were amplified with iRepertoire arm-PCR. MiXCR, applied by TCRdb to the multiplex PCR reads, yields one record per CDR3 protein. This sample yields tens of thousands of distinct CDR3 sequences, of which about 25% are seen a single time; around 7% belongs to the top ten. Sequenced material: glioma tissue, nonneoplastic brain tissue, or PBMCs (not recorded which). The receptors originated from a human donor with low-grade glioma or glioblastoma, undergoing nonglioma brain surgery, or in good health (not recorded which).

This clonotype was counted ten times or more. CDR3: CATSTARTVKETQYF. CDR3 bases: TGTGCCACCAGCACAGCACGGACAGTAAAAGAGACCCAGTACTTC. J is TRBJ2-5 and V is TRBV15; possibly TRBD1 for D (6 bases). Germline loops: CDR1 LNHNV, CDR2 YYDKDF (reference sequence). Trimming took 4 bases from V and 3 from J, leaving 15 bases between them. CDR3 size: 15 residues.

V gene TRBV6-5 combines with J gene TRBJ2-3; D may be TRBD2 (6 bases). Looked up from germline, CDR1 is MNHEY and CDR2 is SVGAGI. V was cut by 0 bases and J by 0 bases, with 13 bases left in between. This CDR3 region has 17 residues. The CDR3 DNA is TGTGCCAGCAGTTACTCGAGTATGGGGGGAAGCACAGATACGCAGTATTTT. Its translation is CASSYSSMGGSTDTQYF.

For this clonotype: One base away lies a much larger clone, so this may be a sequencing read error. The chain links TRBV19 to TRBJ2-7, with D possibly TRBD1 on 5 matching bases. This CDR3 contains 13 residues. CDR1 is LNHDA, CDR2 SQIVND, per germline (reference sequence). V gave up 7 bases and J gave up 9 bases, with 19 bases separating them. The CDR3 coding sequence is TGTGCCAGTAAGTTGGCAGGGTCCCACGCGCAGTACTTC. It specifies CASKLAGSHAQYF.

This clonotype was recorded many times. J is TRBJ2-5 and V is TRBV7-2; 9 bases agree with TRBD2. Germline V gene data show CDR1 as SGHTA and CDR2 as FQGNSA. The CDR3 length is 16 residues. V shed 5 bases and J 7 bases; nucleotides not matched to a gene: 14. The CDR3 protein is CASSHTRAGGTATQYF. DNA of the CDR3: TGTGCCAGCAGCCATACTCGAGCGGGAGGCACTGCGACCCAGTACTTC.

A note on this clonotype: Just one base apart from a much larger clone, this may be a read error. The rearrangement uses TRBV12-3 or TRBV12-4 and TRBJ2-1, with 9 bases fitting TRBD1. There are 15 residues in the CDR3. CDR3 in amino acids: CASSSDRGIHNEEFF. CDR3 bases: TGTGCCAGCAGTTCCGACAGGGGGATTCACAATGAGGAGTTCTTC.

This clonotype was counted at least ten times. Here the CDR3 DNA reads TGTGCCAGCAGTTTACGGGTCGGGATCACCGGGGAGCTGTTTTTT. Protein: CASSLRVGITGELFF. The chain carries TRBV28 and TRBJ2-2; a weak D match, TRBD2 (5 bases). CDR3 length equals 15 residues. Per germline, CDR1 MDHEN and CDR2 SYDVKM. Deletions cut 2 bases from V and 4 bases from J, with 11 bases between. Drawing the rest from reference TRBV28 and TRBJ2-2, the complete variable domain is DVKVTQSSRYLVKRTGEKVFLECVQDMDHENMFWYRQDPGLGLRLIYFSYDVKMKEKGDIPEGYSVSREKKERFSLILESASTNQTSMYLCASSLRVGITGELFFGEGSRLTVL.

Comments on this clonotype: A much larger clone is a single base away; this may be a read error. This chain uses TRBV29-1 with TRBJ2-7, with 8 nucleotides matching TRBD2. The CDR3 contains 10 residues. Germline loops: CDR1 SQVTM, CDR2 ANQGSEA. J gave up 9 bases and V 6 bases, and 4 bases lay outside the gene matches. Here the CDR3 reads CSVFGGGQYF. The CDR3 bases are TGCAGCGTGTTCGGGGGGGGGCAGTACTTC.

This clonotype was picked up a small number of times. This sequence joins TRBV12-3 or TRBV12-4 and TRBJ2-2; TRBD2 is a possible D gene (6 bases). Trimming cost V 6 bases and J 5 bases, with 13 bases left between them. The CDR3 is 14 amino acids. Written as DNA, the CDR3 is TGTGCCAGCAGGCGGGACGTACCAACCGGGGAGCTGTTTTTT. This gives the protein CASRRDVPTGELFF.

This clonotype has a count of ten or more. The J gene is TRBJ2-5, the V gene TRBV4-1; perhaps TRBD1 as D (5 bases). Trimming took off 0 bases at V and 5 bases at J, with 13 bases between the two ends. CDR3 length equals 15 residues. Germline V CDR1 and CDR2: MGHRA, YSYEKL. The CDR3 here is CASSQESTVRETQYF. The CDR3 DNA is TGCGCCAGCAGCCAAGAATCGACAGTGCGGGAGACCCAGTACTTC.

This clonotype was detected many times. This chain uses TRBV18 with TRBJ1-6; 9 positions agree with TRBD1. The CDR3 is made up of 15 amino acids. The junction had 4 bases not matched to a gene; V was cut back by 4 bases and J by 6 bases. Per germline, CDR1 KGHSH and CDR2 LQKENI. In nucleotides, the CDR3 is TGTGCCAGCTCACAGGGGACAGGGCGTAATTCACCCCTCCACTTT. Encoded protein: CASSQGTGRNSPLHF.

V and J are TRBV6-2 or TRBV6-3 and TRBJ2-7; D perhaps matches TRBD2 (5 bases). V shed 4 bases and J shed 7 bases, with 23 bases lying between them. Germline loops: CDR1 MNHEY, CDR2 SVGEGT. CDR3 length: 16 residues. The CDR3, as DNA: TGTGCCAGCAGTTTTGCTTTGGGAGAGCTAGCTGAAGAGCAGTACTTC. Translated: CASSFALGELAEEQYF.

This clonotype was observed many times. The chain employs TRBV10-3 and TRBJ1-6; no firm D call. The CDR3 extends over 14 amino acids. V was shortened by 2 bases and J by 8 bases, with 10 bases between the two germline ends. Germline V gene data show CDR1 as ENHRY and CDR2 as SYGVKD. DNA of the CDR3: TGTGCCATCAGTGAGATTCAGGCGGATTCACCCCTCCACTTT. Translating gives CAISEIQADSPLHF.

This clonotype showed up many times. The J gene is TRBJ2-3, the V gene TRBV19; D not resolved. V gave up 0 bases and J gave up 2 bases, with 0 bases separating them. The CDR3 covers 12 residues. Germline V gene data show CDR1 as LNHDA and CDR2 as SQIVND (reference sequence). CDR3 nucleotides: TGTGCCAGTAGTATAGACACAGATACGCAGTATTTT. Protein sequence: CASSIDTDTQYF.

The V and J genes are TRBV5-1 and TRBJ1-2; D unresolved. Between the trimmed V and J ends, which lost 2 bases and 3 bases, there was a span of 11 bases. From germline, CDR1 is SGHRS and CDR2 YFSETQ. The CDR3 covers 14 residues. DNA for the CDR3: TGCGCCAGCAGCTTCCTGGGGATTGACTATGGCTACACCTTC. This sequence encodes CASSFLGIDYGYTF.

Remarks on this clonotype: This may come from a read error, since a much larger clone is one base off. CDR3 sequence (DNA): TGCGCCAGAAGCTTCCTAGCGGGAGATGAGACCCAGTACTTC. This sequence encodes CARSFLAGDETQYF. The J gene is TRBJ2-5, the V gene TRBV5-1, with 10 bases aligning to TRBD2. CDR1 and CDR2 from the germline V gene are SGHRS and YFSETQ. This CDR3 has 14 residues.

This chain joins TRBV7-9 and TRBJ2-2; 9 bases are a match to TRBD1. The J segment lost 4 bases and the V segment lost 4 bases, leaving 4 bases of the junction unmatched. Germline V lookup: CDR1 SEHNR, CDR2 FQNEAQ (reference sequence). The CDR3 consists of 15 residues. The CDR3 spells CASSSGQGSTGELFF. In DNA form, the CDR3 reads TGTGCCAGCAGCTCTGGACAGGGGTCCACCGGGGAGCTGTTTTTT.

In this sample, this clonotype turned up many times. This chain joins TRBV2 and TRBJ1-1; D is uncertain. The CDR3 is 14 residues long. Germline V gene data show CDR1 as SNHLY and CDR2 as FYNNEI. Trimming took 4 bases from V and 0 from J, leaving 9 bases between them. Here the CDR3 reads CASSVGRVNTEAFF. The CDR3 nucleotides read TGTGCCAGCAGTGTAGGGCGAGTGAACACTGAAGCTTTCTTT.

In its sample, this clonotype was seen many times. This chain connects TRBV6-1 to TRBJ2-3; 11 nucleotides match TRBD2. Trimming at V came to 5 bases and at J to 4 bases, leaving 5 bases not matched to a gene. Germline V CDR1 and CDR2: MNHNS, SASEGT. The CDR3 is made up of 15 amino acids. CDR3 loop: CASSNSGGASDTQYF. DNA for the CDR3: TGTGCCAGCAGTAATAGCGGGGGGGCCTCAGATACGCAGTATTTT.

This clonotype was detected only a few times. J is TRBJ1-2 and V is TRBV7-9, with D unresolved. Germline lookup yields CDR1 SEHNR and CDR2 FQNEAQ (reference sequence). V lost 2 bases, J lost 3 bases, and 4 bases lay in between. The CDR3 totals 12 residues. The chain's CDR3 is CASSLSDYGYTF. The CDR3 region has the DNA TGTGCCAGCAGCTTATCCGACTATGGCTACACCTTC.

This clonotype was observed a few times. The CDR3 loop reads CSGGENTGELFF. The DNA for the CDR3 is TGCAGCGGCGGGGAGAACACCGGGGAGCTGTTTTTT. The chain couples TRBV29-1 to TRBJ2-2; D possibly corresponds to TRBD2 (6 bases). The CDR3 covers 12 residues. The ends were cut back, 7 bases at V and 1 base at J, with 7 bases in the middle. Germline V gene data show CDR1 as SQVTM and CDR2 as ANQGSEA.

This clonotype occurred many times. CDR3: CASSGGTSGTSSYEQYF. DNA of the CDR3: TGTGCCAGCAGTGGAGGGACTAGCGGGACGAGCTCCTACGAGCAGTACTTC. This sequence joins TRBV6-1 and TRBJ2-7; TRBD2 matches 13 bases. In germline, CDR1 is MNHNS, CDR2 SASEGT. The CDR3 has 17 amino acids. V gave up 4 bases and J gave up 0 bases; unmatched junction bases: 6.

This clonotype was picked up many times. The chain has TRBV3-1 and TRBJ1-5; the D is unclear. Germline V gene data show CDR1 as LGHDT and CDR2 as YNNKEL (reference sequence). V was clipped by 0 bases and J by 4 bases, with 4 bases between them. This CDR3 region has 13 residues. CDR3 protein: CASSQDLNQPQHF. DNA of the CDR3: TGTGCCAGCAGCCAAGATTTGAATCAGCCCCAGCATTTT. Full variable domain (remainder filled in from reference TRBV3-1 and TRBJ1-5): DTAVSQTPKYLVTQMGNDKSIKCEQNLGHDTMYWYKQDSKKFLKIMFSYNNKELIINETVPNRFSPKSPDKAHLNLHINSLELGDSAVYFCASSQDLNQPQHFGDGTRLSIL.

This clonotype was observed many times. This chain joins TRBV29-1 and TRBJ1-1; D is uncertain. CDR1 is SQVTM, CDR2 ANQGSEA, per germline. The CDR3 has 11 amino acids. Trimming stripped 4 bases from V and 4 bases from J, with 7 bases between. CDR3 amino acids: CSVGRGTEAFF. CDR3 DNA: TGCAGCGTTGGGAGAGGCACTGAAGCTTTCTTT.

This clonotype was seen ten or more times. For the CDR3, the DNA is TGTGCCACCAGTGACCGGACAGGGCGCGGCTACACCTTC. Amino acids: CATSDRTGRGYTF. V gene TRBV24-1 combines with J gene TRBJ1-2; 8 positions match TRBD1. V was pared by 4 bases and J by 8 bases, with 5 bases of the junction left unmatched. CDR3 length equals 13 residues. Germline CDR1 is KGHDR and CDR2 is SFDVKD.

The chain links TRBV18 to TRBJ1-1; D remains ambiguous. The CDR3 sequence is 14 residues long. Trimming left V 6 bases short and J 5 bases short, with 16 bases between. The germline V gene encodes CDR1 KGHSH and CDR2 LQKENI. This CDR3 reads CASSPQPGKTEAFF. Here the CDR3 DNA reads TGTGCCAGCTCTCCTCAACCGGGAAAGACTGAAGCTTTCTTT.

This clonotype was observed at least ten times. This sequence joins TRBV7-9 and TRBJ1-1; possibly TRBD1 for D (5 bases). CDR3 length: 15 amino acids. Germline CDR1 reads SEHNR; CDR2 reads FQNEAQ (reference sequence). The V and J ends lost 5 bases and 1 base respectively, with 14 bases between them. The DNA of the CDR3 is TGTGCCAGCAGCCTCCCAACGGGGGAGAACACTGAAGCTTTCTTT. Encoded protein: CASSLPTGENTEAFF.

At least ten counts were recorded for this clonotype. The CDR3 DNA reads TGTGCCAGCAGTGAAGAGGGACTAGCGGTCCAAGAGCAGTTCTTC. Protein sequence: CASSEEGLAVQEQFF. The chain recombines TRBV6-1 with TRBJ2-1; TRBD2 aligns across 11 bases. This CDR3 contains 15 residues. Trimming removed 1 base from V and 10 bases from J; junction bases left unmatched: 6. Germline CDR1 reads MNHNS; CDR2 reads SASEGT.

The sample holds a few counts of this clonotype. The genes are TRBV29-1 and TRBJ1-1; no clear D gene. The CDR3 contains 13 residues. Trimming removed 7 bases from V and 0 bases from J, with 12 bases in between. The germline V gene has CDR1 SQVTM and CDR2 ANQGSEA. The CDR3 nucleotides read TGCAGCGGAGCCCTAGGGTTGAACACTGAAGCTTTCTTT. Encoded protein: CSGALGLNTEAFF.